The next 23 T cell receptor beta chains were all read from a single sample in a study of early T cells in non-severe SARS-CoV-2 infection. MiXCR, applied by TCRdb to the 5' RACE reads, yields one record per CDR3 protein. The sample includes roughly 80,000 distinct CDR3 sequences, approximately 16% of them seen just once. The specimen sequenced was whole blood. All receptors come from an adult who was a healthcare worker with PCR-confirmed SARS-CoV-2 infection or an uninfected control (not recorded which).

The V and J genes are TRBV28 and TRBJ1-6, with TRBD1 matching over 8 bases. The CDR3 runs 13 residues. CDR1 is MDHEN and CDR2 is SYDVKM in the germline V gene. Unmatched junction bases numbered 6, after V lost 8 bases and J lost 9 bases. CDR3 sequence: CASDGQGSSPLHF. The CDR3 DNA sequence: TGTGCCAGCGACGGACAGGGTAGTTCACCCCTCCACTTT. Together with reference TRBV28 and TRBJ1-6, the CDR3 gives the full variable domain: DVKVTQSSRYLVKRTGEKVFLECVQDMDHENMFWYRQDPGLGLRLIYFSYDVKMKEKGDIPEGYSVSREKKERFSLILESASTNQTSMYLCASDGQGSSPLHFGNGTRLTVT.

The rearrangement links TRBV20-1 to TRBJ2-5; 8 nucleotides align to TRBD2. The V gene end was trimmed by 3 bases and the J gene end by 4 bases; junction bases not matched to a gene: 4. The CDR3 spans 13 residues. From germline, CDR1 is DFQATT and CDR2 SNEGSKA (reference sequence). The CDR3 reads CSARAGGLETQYF. CDR3 nucleotide sequence: TGCAGTGCTAGGGCGGGGGGCCTAGAGACCCAGTACTTC.

The CDR3 DNA is TGTGCCAGCAGCTTGGTTAACAGTATTAGGACAGATACGCAGTATTTT. This codes for CASSLVNSIRTDTQYF. The chain uses TRBV5-6 and TRBJ2-3; D gene unclear. Germline V gives CDR1 SGHDT, CDR2 YYEEEE. Trimming left V 0 bases short and J 3 bases short, with 14 bases between. The CDR3 spans 16 residues.

This rearrangement joins TRBV30 to TRBJ2-1, with 9 bases matching TRBD2. From germline, CDR1 is GTSNPN and CDR2 SVGIG (reference sequence). This CDR3 region has 15 residues. J gave up 8 bases and V 4 bases, and 12 bases lay outside the gene matches. The CDR3 DNA is TGTGCCTGGAACCCGGGGACTAGCTCTGTGGATGAGCAGTTCTTC. Its translation: CAWNPGTSSVDEQFF.

This clonotype was observed many times. The chain has TRBV28 and TRBJ2-2; 8 nucleotides align to TRBD1. J gave up 8 bases and V 5 bases, and 7 bases lay outside the gene matches. The germline V gene has CDR1 MDHEN and CDR2 SYDVKM. The CDR3 spans 14 residues. The CDR3 reads CASSLDRVMGELFF. CDR3 DNA: TGTGCCAGCAGTCTGGACAGGGTAATGGGGGAGCTGTTTTTT.

This clonotype was detected a few times. The chain carries TRBV30 and TRBJ2-3; D assignment may be TRBD1 or TRBD2 (6 bases each). Germline V lookup: CDR1 GTSNPN, CDR2 SVGIG (reference sequence). CDR3 length: 12 amino acids. Trimming took off 3 bases at V and 7 bases at J, with 11 bases between the two ends. DNA of the CDR3: TGTGCCTGGAGGGGGGGCCTTTATACGCAGTATTTT. Translating it yields CAWRGGLYTQYF.

The genes are TRBV5-4 and TRBJ2-3; 9 positions match TRBD2. There are 17 residues in the CDR3. Germline CDR1 is SGHNT and CDR2 is YYREEE (reference sequence). With 4 bases clipped from V and 0 bases from J, the junction kept 9 bases outside the gene matches. The CDR3 region is CASSAKREALSTDTQYF. CDR3 in DNA: TGTGCCAGCAGCGCGAAGCGGGAGGCCCTTAGCACAGATACGCAGTATTTT.

The chain is built from TRBV7-9 and TRBJ2-3; possible D gene TRBD2, 5 bases. V dropped 7 bases and J dropped 5 bases, with 13 bases sitting between them. The CDR3 sequence is 13 residues long. Looked up from germline, CDR1 is SEHNR and CDR2 is FQNEAQ (reference sequence). The CDR3, as DNA: TGTGCCAGCACCCGGCCGGGGAAAGATACGCAGTATTTT. Encoded protein: CASTRPGKDTQYF.

The J gene is TRBJ1-6, the V gene TRBV6-5; D uncertain. V lost 2 bases and J 7 bases, leaving 6 bases between the germline ends. In germline, CDR1 is MNHEY, CDR2 SVGAGI. The CDR3 runs to 13 residues. This chain's CDR3 is CASSYAPNSPLHF. The DNA for the CDR3 is TGTGCCAGCAGTTACGCTCCGAATTCACCCCTCCACTTT.

At least ten counts were recorded for this clonotype. The rearrangement joins TRBV28 to TRBJ2-2; D not certain. CDR1 and CDR2 from the germline V gene are MDHEN and SYDVKM. The CDR3 is 13 residues long. V dropped 6 bases and J dropped 4 bases, with 9 bases sitting between them. Here the CDR3 reads CASSPRITGELFF. DNA for the CDR3: TGTGCCAGCAGCCCCAGGATCACCGGGGAGCTGTTTTTT.

This clonotype was counted ten times or more. The chain combines TRBV29-1 with TRBJ1-5; the D gene is possibly TRBD1 (5 bases). CDR3 size: 13 residues. Trimming removed 6 bases from V and 6 bases from J, with 15 bases in between. CDR1 and CDR2 from the germline V gene are SQVTM and ANQGSEA. The CDR3 reads CSVETATGQPQHF. CDR3 nucleotide sequence: TGCAGCGTCGAGACAGCGACGGGTCAGCCCCAGCATTTT.

V gene TRBV13 combines with J gene TRBJ2-7; possible D gene TRBD2, 5 bases. Germline loops: CDR1 PRHDT, CDR2 FYEKMQ (reference sequence). This CDR3 contains 17 residues. The V gene lost 2 bases and the J gene lost 3 bases, with 20 bases spanning the gap. The CDR3 is CASSLRADSLNHYEQYF. In nucleotides, the CDR3 is TGTGCCAGCAGCTTACGGGCGGACTCCCTCAACCACTACGAGCAGTACTTC.

This clonotype was seen more than once but under ten times. This chain connects TRBV3-1 to TRBJ1-3; D not resolved. Germline values: CDR1 LGHDT, CDR2 YNNKEL (reference sequence). Trimming took off 0 bases at V and 0 bases at J, with 9 bases between the two ends. The length of the CDR3 is 16 residues. CDR3 in DNA: TGTGCCAGCAGCCAAGAAGGCGGAATCTCTGGAAACACCATATATTTT. This translates into CASSQEGGISGNTIYF.

This chain joins TRBV7-2 and TRBJ2-1, with D perhaps assigned TRBD1 or TRBD2 (6 bases each). The CDR3 is 13 residues long. V dropped 1 base and J dropped 8 bases, with 9 bases sitting between them. From germline, CDR1 is SGHTA and CDR2 FQGNSA. This CDR3 is CASSLEGGYEQFF. CDR3 sequence (DNA): TGTGCCAGCAGCTTAGAAGGGGGGTATGAGCAGTTCTTC.

The J gene is TRBJ2-2, the V gene TRBV12-3 or TRBV12-4; D is unresolved. This CDR3 comprises 14 residues. Trimming stripped 1 base from V and 5 bases from J, with 8 bases between. CDR3 protein: CASSLGQPTGELFF. The CDR3 DNA reads as TGTGCCAGCAGTTTAGGGCAACCTACCGGGGAGCTGTTTTTT.

A few counts support this clonotype. The chain joins TRBV28 to TRBJ1-1; 10 nucleotides agree with TRBD1. CDR1 is MDHEN, CDR2 SYDVKM, per germline. The CDR3 has 15 residues. J lost 3 bases, V lost 8 bases, and 9 bases had no gene match. CDR3 sequence: CASAVTGGAYTEAFF. CDR3 nucleotides: TGTGCCAGCGCGGTGACAGGGGGCGCGTACACTGAAGCTTTCTTT.

CDR3 residues: CASSRDRASEKLFF. The CDR3 DNA reads TGTGCCAGCAGTCGAGACAGGGCCAGTGAAAAACTGTTTTTT. The rearrangement links TRBV7-9 to TRBJ1-4; 7 bases agree with TRBD1. V gave up 6 bases and J gave up 7 bases; unmatched junction bases: 8. Germline V gives CDR1 SEHNR, CDR2 FQNEAQ (reference sequence). The CDR3 spans 14 residues. Full variable domain (missing parts from reference TRBV7-9 and TRBJ1-4): DTGVSQNPRHKITKRGQNVTFRCDPISEHNRLYWYRQTLGQGPEFLTYFQNEAQLEKSRLLSDRFSAERPKGSFSTLEIQRTEQGDSAMYLCASSRDRASEKLFFGSGTQLSVL.

This chain links TRBV10-2 with TRBJ2-2; D may be TRBD2 (7 bases). CDR1 is WSHSY and CDR2 is SAAADI in the germline V gene. V gave up 6 bases and J gave up 9 bases, with 20 bases separating them. The CDR3 covers 15 residues. CDR3: CASRSGTPLPRELFF. The DNA of the CDR3 is TGCGCCAGCAGGAGCGGGACACCCCTCCCGAGGGAGCTGTTTTTT.

This chain uses TRBV29-1 with TRBJ1-1; tentatively, D is TRBD1 (5 bases). V lost 6 bases and J 5 bases, leaving 16 bases between the germline ends. This CDR3 spans 13 amino acids. Per the germline V gene, CDR1 is SQVTM and CDR2 is ANQGSEA. For the CDR3, the DNA is TGCAGCGTCATAAGGGGCCCGGGGACTGAAGCTTTCTTT. Translation gives CSVIRGPGTEAFF.

The chain links TRBV27 to TRBJ2-3, with 10 bases that match TRBD2. The V and J ends lost 2 bases and 3 bases, in that order; junction bases with no gene match: 5. CDR3 length: 16 residues. The V gene's germline CDR1 is MNHEY and CDR2 SMNVEV (reference sequence). CDR3 amino acids: CASSLRAGGPTDTQYF. CDR3 DNA sequence: TGTGCCAGCAGTTTACGAGCGGGAGGGCCAACAGATACGCAGTATTTT.

The V call is TRBV5-1, the J call TRBJ2-5, with D uncertain. CDR1 and CDR2 (germline): SGHRS, YFSETQ. Trimming took 0 bases from V and 5 from J, leaving 5 bases between them. This CDR3 region has 12 residues. Here the CDR3 DNA reads TGCGCCAGCAGCTTGGATCGGGAGACCCAGTACTTC. This sequence encodes CASSLDRETQYF.

This clonotype was observed a handful of times. J is TRBJ2-4 and V is TRBV23-1; D call uncertain. TRBV23-1 has ORF status, its function being uncertain. V shed 6 bases and J shed 0 bases, with 12 bases lying between them. This CDR3 comprises 15 residues. CDR3 protein: CASSRGALAKNIQYF. For the CDR3, the DNA is TGCGCCAGCAGCCGAGGAGCTCTAGCCAAAAACATTCAGTACTTC.

This clonotype was seen many times. The chain carries TRBV3-1 and TRBJ1-6, with unresolved D. From germline, CDR1 is LGHDT and CDR2 YNNKEL (reference sequence). The CDR3 covers 14 residues. Deletions cut 0 bases from V and 10 bases from J, with 10 bases between. The CDR3 loop is CASSQERQWSPLHF. The CDR3 region has the DNA TGTGCCAGCAGCCAAGAACGGCAGTGGTCACCCCTCCACTTT. Drawing the rest from reference TRBV3-1 and TRBJ1-6, the complete variable domain is DTAVSQTPKYLVTQMGNDKSIKCEQNLGHDTMYWYKQDSKKFLKIMFSYNNKELIINETVPNRFSPKSPDKAHLNLHINSLELGDSAVYFCASSQERQWSPLHFGNGTRLTVT.